This T cell receptor beta chain was retrieved from a study of T cell repertoires in ileal Crohn's disease. Across the whole study: Thiopurines (about eleven) or anti-TNF agents (around 17) were given postoperatively to about half. The study, taken as a whole, reports: Compared with non-smokers, active smokers at surgery showed more clonal expansions. All patients with clonality above 26.8% had endoscopic recurrence.

Stated time point: proximal margin of the surgical specimen (macroscopically non-inflamed). Trimming at V came to 4 bases and at J to 5 bases, leaving 5 bases not matched to a gene. The CDR3 length is 14 residues. Germline V gene sequence: CDR1 LNHDA, CDR2 SQIVND (reference sequence). Generated by immunoSEQ multiplex PCR, the TCRdb table keeps only in-frame clones and is missing some. Of roughly 7,200 clones in the sample, around 78% were seen once. For this clone: What it recognizes is unknown.

This receptor was obtained from an adult with Crohn's disease. The chain recombines TRBV19 with TRBJ2-4; 7 positions agree with TRBD1. The sample taken for sequencing was ileal tissue. The CDR3 DNA follows: TGTGCCAGTAGTACCCCCGGGACAGAAAACATTCAGTACTTC. It encodes CASSTPGTENIQYF.